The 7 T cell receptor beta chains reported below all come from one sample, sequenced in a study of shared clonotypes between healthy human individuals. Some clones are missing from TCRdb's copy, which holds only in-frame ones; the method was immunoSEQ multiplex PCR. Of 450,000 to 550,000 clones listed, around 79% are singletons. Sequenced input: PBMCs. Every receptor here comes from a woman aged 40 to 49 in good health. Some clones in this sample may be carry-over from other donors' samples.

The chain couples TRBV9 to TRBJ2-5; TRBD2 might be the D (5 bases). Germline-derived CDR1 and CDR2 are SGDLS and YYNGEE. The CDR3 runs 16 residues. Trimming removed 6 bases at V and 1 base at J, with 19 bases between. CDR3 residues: CASTPKDSGLQETQYF. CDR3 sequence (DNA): TGTGCCAGCACTCCTAAGGACTCTGGGCTCCAAGAGACCCAGTACTTC.

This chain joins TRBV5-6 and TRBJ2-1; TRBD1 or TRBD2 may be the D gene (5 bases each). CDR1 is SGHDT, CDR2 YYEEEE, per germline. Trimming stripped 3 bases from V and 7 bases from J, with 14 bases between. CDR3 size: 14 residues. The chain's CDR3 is CASSYLLWGNEQFF. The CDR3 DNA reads TGTGCCAGCAGCTATCTCCTTTGGGGGAATGAGCAGTTCTTC.

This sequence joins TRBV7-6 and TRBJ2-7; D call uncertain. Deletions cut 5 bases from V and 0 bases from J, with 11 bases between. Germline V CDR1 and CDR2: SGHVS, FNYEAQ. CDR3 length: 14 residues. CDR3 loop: CASSPDGHSYEQYF. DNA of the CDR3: TGTGCCAGCAGCCCGGACGGTCACTCCTACGAGCAGTACTTC.

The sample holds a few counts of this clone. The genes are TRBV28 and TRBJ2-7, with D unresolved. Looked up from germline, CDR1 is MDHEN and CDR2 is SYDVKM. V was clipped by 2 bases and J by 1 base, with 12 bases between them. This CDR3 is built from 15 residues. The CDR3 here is CASSLRRLRSYEQYF. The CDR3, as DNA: TGTGCCAGCAGTTTAAGGCGATTACGGTCCTACGAGCAGTACTTC.

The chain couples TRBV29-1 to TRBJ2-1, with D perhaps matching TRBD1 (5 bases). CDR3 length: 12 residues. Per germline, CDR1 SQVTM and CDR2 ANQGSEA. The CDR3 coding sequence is TGCAGGGCCGTGGGGCGCGGCAATGAGCAGTTCTTC. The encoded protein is CRAVGRGNEQFF.

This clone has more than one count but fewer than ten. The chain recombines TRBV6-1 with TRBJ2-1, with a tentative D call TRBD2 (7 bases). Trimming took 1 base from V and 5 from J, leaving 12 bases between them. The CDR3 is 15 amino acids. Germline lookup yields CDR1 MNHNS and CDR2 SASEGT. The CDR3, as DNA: TGTGCCAGCAGTGAAGAGGGGGGGGGTCACAATGAGCAGTTCTTC. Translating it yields CASSEEGGGHNEQFF.

The CDR3 loop is CASSLPEGGTEAFF. CDR3 nucleotide sequence: TGCGCCAGCAGCTTGCCCGAGGGTGGAACTGAAGCTTTCTTT. This chain joins TRBV5-1 and TRBJ1-1; no clear D. This CDR3 spans 14 amino acids. CDR1 is SGHRS and CDR2 is YFSETQ in the germline V gene. Trimming left V 1 base short and J 5 bases short, with 12 bases between.